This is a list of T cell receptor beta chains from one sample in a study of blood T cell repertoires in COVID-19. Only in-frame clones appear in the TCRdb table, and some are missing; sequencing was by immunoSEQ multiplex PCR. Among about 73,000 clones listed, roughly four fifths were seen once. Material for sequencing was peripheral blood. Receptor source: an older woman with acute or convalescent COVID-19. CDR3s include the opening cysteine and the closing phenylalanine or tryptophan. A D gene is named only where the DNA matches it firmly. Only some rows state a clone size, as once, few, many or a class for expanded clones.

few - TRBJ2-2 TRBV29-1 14 TGCAGCGTTGTCAGGGGCCCCCAGGGCGGGGAGCTGTTTTTT CSVVRGPQGGELFF
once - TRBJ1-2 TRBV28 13 TGTGCCAGCAGACCCCAACAGGCCTATGGCTACACCTTC CASRPQQAYGYTF
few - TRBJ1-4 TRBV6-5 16 TGTGCCAGCAGTTACTCGACCGGACAGCATATGAAAGAACTGTTTTTT CASSYSTGQHMKELFF
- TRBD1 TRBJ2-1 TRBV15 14 TGTGCCACCAGCAGCGGGGACAGGGGGAATGAGCAGTTCTTC CATSSGDRGNEQFF
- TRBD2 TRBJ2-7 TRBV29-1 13 TGCAGCGCGAGCGGGGGCCTTAGGAGCGAGCAGTACTTC CSASGGLRSEQYF
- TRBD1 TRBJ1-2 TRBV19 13 TGTGCCAGTAGTCGGGACAGGCTCTATGGCTACACCTTC CASSRDRLYGYTF
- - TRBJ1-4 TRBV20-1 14 TGCAGTGCTAGTCCGCAGCATGCAGGTGAAAAACTGTTTTTT CSASPQHAGEKLFF
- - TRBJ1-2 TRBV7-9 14 TGTGCCAGCAGCTTACGCAGCGGGGACTATGGCTACACCTTC CASSLRSGDYGYTF
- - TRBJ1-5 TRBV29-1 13 TGCAGCGTCGGCCGGGACACTGATCAGCCCCAGCATTTT CSVGRDTDQPQHF
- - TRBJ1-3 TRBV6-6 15 TGTGCCAGCACGACAGCCCGTACTTCTGGAAACACCATATATTTT CASTTARTSGNTIYF
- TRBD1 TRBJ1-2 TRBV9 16 TGTGCCAGCAGTCCCCGGACAGGGGGTTATAACTATGGCTACACCTTC CASSPRTGGYNYGYTF
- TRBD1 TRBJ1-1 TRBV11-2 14 TGTGCCAGCAGCTTAGTCTCAGGGGGCTATGAAGCTTTCTTT CASSLVSGGYEAFF
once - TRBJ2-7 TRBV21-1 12 TGTGCCAGCATAATAAACAGCTACGAGCAGTACTTC CASIINSYEQYF
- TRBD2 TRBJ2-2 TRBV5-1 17 TGCGCCAGCAGCTTGGTTTCCGGGAGGGCGAACACCGGGGAGCTGTTTTTT CASSLVSGRANTGELFF
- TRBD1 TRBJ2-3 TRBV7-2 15 TGTGCCAGCAGCTTAGGGGGACAGCCAGGGGATACGCAGTATTTT CASSLGGQPGDTQYF
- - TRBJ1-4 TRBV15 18 TGTGCCACCAGCAGAGACCCCCCCCAACACCGAAGAAATGAAAAACTGTTTTTT CATSRDPPQHRRNEKLFF
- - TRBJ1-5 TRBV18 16 TGTGCCAGCTCACCACACCCCCCCGGGAGCAATCAGCCCCAGCATTTT CASSPHPPGSNQPQHF
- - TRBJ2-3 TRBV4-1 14 TGCGCCAGCAGCCAAGACGAGGCCTTAAATACGCAGTATTTT CASSQDEALNTQYF
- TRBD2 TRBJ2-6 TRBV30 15 TGTGCCTGCTACCCTGGGAGGGCTGGGGCCAACGTCCTGACTTTC CACYPGRAGANVLTF
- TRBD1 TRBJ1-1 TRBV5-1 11 TGCGCCAGCTCTGGACAGGGGGCCGCTTTCTTT CASSGQGAAFF
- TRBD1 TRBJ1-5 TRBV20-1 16 TGCAGTGCTAGTGGAGGACAGGGACGATCCCATCAGCCCCAGCATTTT CSASGGQGRSHQPQHF
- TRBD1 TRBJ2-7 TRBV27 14 TGTGCCAGCAGTTTATTTTGGGACAGCTACGAGCAGTACTTC CASSLFWDSYEQYF
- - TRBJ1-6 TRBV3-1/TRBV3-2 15 TGTGCCAGCACCAGGGGACGGAGCTATAATTCACCCCTCCACTTT CASTRGRSYNSPLHF
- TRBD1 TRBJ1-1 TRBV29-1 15 TGCAGCGCTGAGAATAGTCTAACAGGGGGTACTGAAGCTTTCTTT CSAENSLTGGTEAFF
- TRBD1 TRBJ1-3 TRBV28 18 TGTGCCAGCAGTTCCCCCGGGACAGGGGGCGCAGGCGGAAACACCATATATTTT CASSSPGTGGAGGNTIYF
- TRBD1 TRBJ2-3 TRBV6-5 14 TGTGCCAGCAGTTTCTACAGGGGTACAGATACGCAGTATTTT CASSFYRGTDTQYF
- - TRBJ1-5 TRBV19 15 TGTGCCAGTAGTATTGTTGAGACACCCCCTGGGCCCCAGCATTTT CASSIVETPPGPQHF
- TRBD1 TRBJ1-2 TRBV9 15 TGTGCCAGCAGCGTCGATACAGGGGGCGCAGCTGGCTACACCTTC CASSVDTGGAAGYTF
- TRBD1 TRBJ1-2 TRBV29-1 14 TGCAGCGTTTACCTTGACAGGGGGAAAGAGGGCTACACCTTC CSVYLDRGKEGYTF
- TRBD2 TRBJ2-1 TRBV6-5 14 TGTGCCAGCAGTTACGGGACTAGCGAGAATGAGCAGTTCTTC CASSYGTSENEQFF
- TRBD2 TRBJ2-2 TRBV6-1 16 TGTGCCAGCAGTGGCACTAGCGGCTGGAACACCGGGGAGCTGTTTTTT CASSGTSGWNTGELFF
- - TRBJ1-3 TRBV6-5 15 TGTGCCAGCAGTAATCTGGGACTTGCTGGAAACACCATATATTTT CASSNLGLAGNTIYF
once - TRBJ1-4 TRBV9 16 TGTGCCAGCAGCGCGGGATCGGGGGCAACTAATGAAAAACTGTTTTTT CASSAGSGATNEKLFF
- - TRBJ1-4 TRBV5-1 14 TGCGCCAGCAGCTGGCGAGGGATTAATGAAAAACTGTTTTTT CASSWRGINEKLFF
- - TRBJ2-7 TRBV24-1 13 TGTGCCACCAGTGATTTTTTAGGGGGAGAGCAGTACTTC CATSDFLGGEQYF
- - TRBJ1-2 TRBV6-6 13 TGTGCCAGCAGTCAAATCGGGGAGGGTGGCTACACCTTC CASSQIGEGGYTF
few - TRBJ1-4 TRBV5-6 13 TGTGCCAGCAGCGGGCGGGCTAATGAAAAACTGTTTTTT CASSGRANEKLFF
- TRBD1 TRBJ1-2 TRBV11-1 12 TGTGCCAGCAGCCGGGACAGTTATGGCTACACCTTC CASSRDSYGYTF
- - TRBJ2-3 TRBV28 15 TGTGCCAGCAGCTCCCGGCGGCGGGAATTACTGGAGCAGTATTTT CASSSRRRELLEQYF
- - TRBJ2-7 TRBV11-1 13 TGTGCCAGCAGCAGAGACACCTCCTACGAGCAGTACTTC CASSRDTSYEQYF
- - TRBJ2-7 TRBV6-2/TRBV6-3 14 TGTGCCAGCAGTTCAACCGGGAGAACCTACGAGCAGTACTTC CASSSTGRTYEQYF
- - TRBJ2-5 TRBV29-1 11 TGCAGCGTTTTGGGAGTAGAGACCCAGTACTTC CSVLGVETQYF
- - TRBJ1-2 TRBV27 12 TGTGCCAGCAGGGATCCGGGGTATGGCTACACCTTC CASRDPGYGYTF
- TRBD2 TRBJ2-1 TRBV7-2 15 TGTGCCAGCATAAGCCACGCGGGGGGGCTCAATGAGCAGTTCTTC CASISHAGGLNEQFF
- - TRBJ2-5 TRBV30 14 TGTGCCTGGAGTGTCGGGGTCACTGGAGAGACCCAGTACTTC CAWSVGVTGETQYF
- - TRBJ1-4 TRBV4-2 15 TGTGCCAGCAGCCAAGATCCAGGGCCGGAGGAAAAACTGTTTTTT CASSQDPGPEEKLFF
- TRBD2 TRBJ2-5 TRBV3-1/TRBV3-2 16 TGTGCCAGCAGCCCCGGACTAGCGGGAGGTCAAGAGACCCAGTACTTC CASSPGLAGGQETQYF
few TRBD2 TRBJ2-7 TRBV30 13 TGTGCCTGGAATAGCGGGGTAACCTACGAGCAGTACTTC CAWNSGVTYEQYF